This TCR beta chain is drawn from a study of cytomegalovirus exposure and HLA in healthy donors (dated by TCRdb to about 2017). Some background on the complete study: According to an earlier analysis of a few hundred of the donors, about 190 million T cells yielded roughly 100 million unique TCR beta sequences and about 300 Gb of sequence data. Along with the approximately 620-subject first cohort, a separate validation cohort of over 90 different subjects was used. Among 398 genotyped donors of the cohort, an average of about 220,000 unique TCR beta nucleotide sequences was sequenced per donor, of which about 18% were non-productive. Every discovery cohort repertoire had been produced on one sequencing platform. An early release that covered roughly 600 HLA-typed donors contained around 330 gigabases of sequencing data and about 93 million unique TCR sequences. An earlier analysis of 500 to 650 of the donors applied high-throughput TCR beta sequencing to assess whether each TCR beta V gene segment acted as functional or pseudogenic. A later genetic analysis took genome-wide SNP genotypes for about three fifths of the 666 donors and used that subset as a discovery cohort. The study aimed to test whether signatures of past pathogen exposure could be identified by cataloging public T cell receptors. The study profiled the T cell repertoires of hundreds of subjects by immunosequencing and related them to cytomegalovirus serostatus. Of the 300 to 450 genotyped donors, 75% to 85% were placed in the genetic ancestry cluster associated with self-reported Caucasian donors. Four or five DR-DQ haplotypes were handled as single units for association and clustering, since linkage in the cohort was strong. Donor age, sex, ethnicity and CMV serostatus were collected together with the repertoire data. A later analysis re-examined previously published TCR beta repertoires from more than 550 donors and added high-resolution HLA genotyping to investigate patterns of TCR occurrence. Typing coverage differed by locus: A, B, C, DRB1 and DQB1 were typed in about 620-630 donors, DQA1 in 500 to 550, DPA1 in around 580, and DPB1 in about 450. In the later analysis, no new phenotypic data were used to find candidate immune exposures; instead, reliance was placed on TCR beta sequences and their occurrence across donors. To predict cytomegalovirus infection status, the study combined high-throughput TCR immunosequencing, statistical association of individual TCRs with disease status, and machine learning. Both class I and class II loci were covered by HLA typing, at four-digit resolution. The paper's findings and limits, for the study overall: Compared with the approximately 720-donor mean, donors in an Asian-associated ancestry cluster had fewer N-insertions in productive TCRs, according to a later genetic analysis. At a false discovery rate of 0.05, a later analysis linked under 20,000 TCR beta sequences to specific HLA alleles. Only TCR beta chains were sequenced in this cohort, and the absence of alpha or paired-chain data limited detectable features. A later analysis found that HLA-associated TCR beta chains were more clonally expanded and had lower generation probabilities than equally common non-associated chains. According to a later analysis, TCR association rates differed among HLA loci, with DRB1 alleles showing the most associated TCRs and HLA-C alleles showing the fewest. Because some donors lacked HLA typing at each locus, the association tests relied only on the typed subset. Roughly uniform sequencing depth across donors was assumed in presence/absence analyses, although this assumption may not hold. In an earlier analysis of about 540 of the donors, most TCR beta V segments were observed in productive rearrangements about 87% or about 30% of the time, broadly matching IMGT annotations. The authors suggested that the approach could potentially be extended to other disease states and immunological phenotypes. A further reported finding was that TCR beta sequences accurately predicted the HLA-A and HLA-B alleles for most subjects in the first cohort. A later analysis found that most CMV-associated TCR beta chains appeared HLA-restricted, with HLA associations seemingly driven largely by CMV exposure. While some public TCRs were present in many individuals, most TCR sequences turned up only very rarely across donors. Assigning TCR associations to individual alleles was difficult when HLA alleles, especially DR and DQ, strongly co-occurred. Several of the top co-occurrence clusters appeared to be linked to parvovirus B19, influenza, CMV and Epstein-Barr virus, according to a later analysis. The study listed 150 to 200 TCR beta chains as associated with cytomegalovirus. Linkage disequilibrium might explain the correlated functional status among segregating V segments, but an unknown experimental factor could not be ruled out. In vitro tests confirmed that three of the cytomegalovirus-associated TCR beta chains recognize cytomegalovirus antigens. A cluster of highly shared sequence variants was judged likely to be a technical artifact of the sequencing pipeline. Because the 87-base-pair reads could not distinguish some IMGT-functional V segments, including TRBV6-2 and TRBV6-3, those segments were excluded. V-gene and J-gene trimming of TCR beta chains was associated with a missense DCLRE1C variant in a later genetic analysis, and the association was replicated in an independent cohort. For the cohort, immune exposure information was limited to CMV serostatus. Cytomegalovirus status was reported to be diagnosed by the classifier with high specificity and sensitivity in both the original and validation cohorts. Because counts were too low, approximately 18 rarely observed V segments, including chromosome 9 orphons, were excluded from the earlier analysis of 587 of the donors.

The germline V gene (reference sequence) yields MNHEY for CDR1 and SMNVEV for CDR2. The CDR3 runs 11 residues from the cysteine to the phenylalanine. This entry keeps only the CDR3 DNA: 33 bases, framed from base 1. V gives up 4 bases and J gives up 10 bases, and the segment between their germline ends measures 8 bases. The library was produced with the immunoSEQ multiplex PCR assay. A mixture of 60 forward primers for TCR Vbeta segments and 13 reverse primers for TCR Jbeta segments was used in the multiplex PCR. The CDR3 region of rearranged TCR beta genes was amplified from genomic DNA with a multiplex PCR assay. On the Illumina HiSeq System, the amplified TCR beta libraries were sequenced as 87-base-pair reads. The paper's data handling went like this. A later analysis counted approximately 74 million unique TCR beta chains across the 650 to 700 repertoires, and roughly 11 million of these chains were shared by at least two donors. Raw reads were error-corrected and collapsed into unique sequences by a nearest-neighbor algorithm in which closely related sequences were merged to remove PCR and sequencing errors. V, D and J gene segments were assigned by aligning CDR3 sequences to IMGT reference sequences. For a sequence to be retained, a match of at least six nucleotides to both a V gene segment and a J gene segment was required. A rearrangement was called productive if the CDR3 had no stop codons and remained in frame with V and J, and every other rearrangement was called non-productive. Following IMGT convention, CDR3 was defined as the stretch from the second conserved V-encoded cysteine to the conserved J-encoded phenylalanine. The earlier analysis of about 500 of the donors excluded sequences that lacked an unambiguous match to a single V gene segment. In an earlier analysis of 587 of the donors, V segments were called functional above 56.7% productive rearrangements and were called segregating when the between-donor standard deviation exceeded 5%. To diagnose cytomegalovirus status from the catalog of TCR beta chain sequences, a statistical classification framework was built. In a later analysis, V and J genes were assigned by comparing TCR nucleotide sequences against IMGT/GENE-DB human TR gene sequences. The TCRdist pipeline was used in a later analysis to assign CDR3 sequences and most-parsimonious VDJ recombination scenarios. In a later analysis, each TCR beta chain was defined by its CDR3 amino acid sequence together with its V-gene family, and reads without a unique V-gene family were excluded. In a later analysis, fewer than 600 highly shared, low-generation-probability nucleotide sequences were removed to address suspected cross-contamination and a sequencing artifact. For each public chain, a later analysis derived a clonal expansion index from normalized ranks of inferred template counts within each repertoire. In a later analysis, generation probabilities were computed using a VDJ recombination model fitted to out-of-frame rearrangements, and the results were checked against IGoR. A later analysis scored TCR-TCR, TCR-HLA and TCR-CMV co-occurrence with hypergeometric tests, applying a repertoire-size bias correction to TCR pairs. A later analysis estimated false discovery rates by permuting HLA or CMV assignments 20 times. In a later analysis, co-occurring TCRs were grouped using DBSCAN, with TCRdist sequence similarity added in when clustering inside HLA-allele-positive subsets. For co-occurrence clustering, repertoires with fewer than 30,000 or more than 120,000 public chains were excluded, along with roughly five repertoires with anomalous nucleotide sharing. TCRdb's version of the immuneACCESS table is confined to in-frame rearrangements and falls short of the full clone set. An unresolved V gene accounts for under half of the shortfall where checked; the remainder is of unknown origin. That table gives V, J and clone size, and the DNA gave D and trimming. The sample profile shows 150,000 to 190,000 clones; approximately 85% of them were found once. 2% to 2.5% of the sample is held by the ten biggest clonotypes.

The cohort comprised around 700 healthy bone marrow donors. Cohort members were all nominally healthy when sampled, although unrecorded immune exposures were likely present. The donor tested CMV seronegative, placing the donor among the 300 to 450 seronegative members of the cohort. A peripheral blood sample was provided by each donor, and peripheral blood mononuclear cells were used for TCR beta sequencing. The Qiagen DNeasy Blood Extraction Kit was used to extract genomic DNA from the blood cell samples. A remark on this clone: Its antigen specificity is not known. Base-call qualities are not available, and no considerably larger clone is one nucleotide away.

The rearranged chain carries TRBV27 and TRBJ2-1; the best D guess is TRBD2, with 5 bases matching. This receptor was identified in a woman aged 18-29 years in good health and CMV-seronegative. Sequenced input: PBMCs. The DNA sequence is as follows: TGTGCCAGCAGTTCGCGGGTGGAGCAGTTCTTC. Translation gives CASSSRVEQFF.